A single sample gave rise to the 13 T cell receptor beta chains below, sequenced in a study of shared clonotypes between healthy human individuals. Libraries were prepared by immunoSEQ multiplex PCR; TCRdb keeps only in-frame clonotypes and omits some of them. Among a few million clones listed, 85% to 95% were seen once. The material sequenced was naive CD4+ T cells from PBMCs. Subset described: CD45RA+ positively selected. The source of these receptors is a young man in good health. Some clones in this sample may be carry-over from other donors' samples.

The chain recombines TRBV19 with TRBJ1-2, with D unclear. The V gene's germline CDR1 is LNHDA and CDR2 SQIVND (reference sequence). CDR3 size: 15 residues. Trimming took off 3 bases at V and 4 bases at J, with 15 bases between the two ends. The CDR3, as DNA: TGTGCCAGTAGTATTGGAGCCTTAGACCTCTATGGCTACACCTTC. It specifies CASSIGALDLYGYTF.

This clone was seen a single time. The CDR3 region has the DNA TGTGCCAGTAGTAAAGGACTAGCGGGCTCCTACAATGAGCAGTTCTTC. Amino acid sequence: CASSKGLAGSYNEQFF. The rearrangement joins TRBV19 to TRBJ2-1, with 11 bases identical to TRBD2. Trimming at V came to 4 bases and at J to 0 bases, leaving 2 bases not matched to a gene. From germline, CDR1 is LNHDA and CDR2 SQIVND (reference sequence). CDR3 length equals 16 residues.

Details on this clone: The same CDR3 also results from other DNA sequences found in this sample. The rearrangement links TRBV7-8 to TRBJ1-1, with D possibly being TRBD1 (5 bases). Trimming removed 0 bases from V and 0 bases from J, with 8 bases in between. The CDR3 has 15 amino acids. The germline V gene encodes CDR1 SGHVS and CDR2 FQNEAQ. CDR3 loop: CASSLAGTMNTEAFF. CDR3 bases: TGTGCCAGCAGCTTAGCAGGGACCATGAACACTGAAGCTTTCTTT.

The rearrangement links TRBV7-8 to TRBJ2-2; D gene ambiguous. With 2 bases removed from V and 6 bases from J, the gap between germline ends came to 16 bases. This CDR3 is 16 amino acids long. CDR1 is SGHVS and CDR2 is FQNEAQ in the germline V gene. The CDR3 bases are TGTGCCAGCAGCTTATTTGTATCTAAGTTGGCCGGGGAGCTGTTTTTT. The encoded protein is CASSLFVSKLAGELFF.

The CDR3 sequence is CASSSRTGLAGGQGPGANVLTF. The CDR3 DNA follows: TGTGCCAGCAGTTCCCGAACGGGACTAGCGGGAGGCCAAGGTCCTGGGGCCAACGTCCTGACTTTC. The rearrangement links TRBV28 to TRBJ2-6; 15 bases are shared with TRBD2. Germline V gives CDR1 MDHEN, CDR2 SYDVKM. There are 22 residues in the CDR3. V lost 4 bases to trimming and J lost 2 bases; unmatched junction nucleotides: 15.

This chain joins TRBV29-1 and TRBJ2-7, with D possibly being TRBD2 (6 bases). V gave up 5 bases and J gave up 4 bases, with 12 bases separating them. The V gene's germline CDR1 is SQVTM and CDR2 ANQGSEA. This CDR3 is built from 12 residues. DNA of the CDR3: TGCAGCGTTCGCGGGAATTGGTACGAGCAGTACTTC. This codes for CSVRGNWYEQYF.

The chain uses TRBV9 and TRBJ2-7, with 12 bases lining up with TRBD1. This CDR3 contains 19 residues. Trimming took 3 bases from V and 2 from J; bases not matched to a gene: 15. Germline CDR1 SGDLS, CDR2 YYNGEE. CDR3 sequence: CASSAEGDRGLPIAYEQYF. CDR3 DNA sequence: TGTGCCAGCAGCGCCGAGGGGGACAGGGGGCTACCAATCGCCTACGAGCAGTACTTC.

In this sample, this clone turned up a few times. V usage is TRBV7-2 and J usage is TRBJ2-2; no reliable D call. CDR3 length: 13 residues. V was trimmed by 10 bases and J by 4 bases, leaving 13 bases between them. The germline CDR1 and CDR2 sequences are SGHTA and FQGNSA. The DNA of the CDR3 is TGTGCCACCACCTTCGTGGGCACCGGGGAGCTGTTTTTT. Translated: CATTFVGTGELFF.

This sequence joins TRBV7-9 and TRBJ2-1; D not resolved. Germline CDR1 SEHNR, CDR2 FQNEAQ (reference sequence). V was cut by 5 bases and J by 4 bases, with 15 bases left in between. The length of the CDR3 is 15 residues. The CDR3, as DNA: TGTGCCAGCAGCCGCCTGGTGACTGGGTACAATGAGCAGTTCTTC. Translation: CASSRLVTGYNEQFF.

The V gene is TRBV9, the J gene TRBJ2-1; the match to TRBD2 covers 8 bases. Looked up from germline, CDR1 is SGDLS and CDR2 is YYNGEE. J lost 6 bases, V lost 2 bases, and 10 bases had no gene match. The CDR3 totals 16 residues. In DNA form, the CDR3 reads TGTGCCAGCAGCGTGGGGTGGGGACTAGGGGCCAATGAGCAGTTCTTC. Translation gives CASSVGWGLGANEQFF.

The rearrangement joins TRBV6-5 to TRBJ1-1; D is uncertain. Germline V gene data show CDR1 as MNHEY and CDR2 as SVGAGI. This CDR3 contains 13 residues. V lost 5 bases, J lost 2 bases, and 9 bases lay in between. The CDR3 loop is CASSVIVNTEAFF. Here the CDR3 DNA reads TGTGCCAGCAGTGTAATAGTTAACACTGAAGCTTTCTTT.

This sequence joins TRBV5-4 and TRBJ2-7; TRBD2 aligns across 9 bases. CDR1 SGHNT and CDR2 YYREEE come from the germline V gene (reference sequence). The junction had 3 bases not matched to a gene; V was cut back by 0 bases and J by 2 bases. The CDR3 totals 15 residues. As DNA, the CDR3 is TGTGCCAGCAGCTTGGATGGACTAGCGACCTACGAGCAGTACTTC. Translated, it gives CASSLDGLATYEQYF.

DNA of the CDR3: TGTGCCAGCAGCCCGGGGGAGGGAGGGTCCTACAATGAGCAGTTCTTC. The encoded protein is CASSPGEGGSYNEQFF. The V call is TRBV5-4, the J call TRBJ2-1; the match to TRBD2 covers 7 bases. The J segment lost 1 base and the V segment lost 4 bases, leaving 8 bases of the junction unmatched. Germline lookup yields CDR1 SGHNT and CDR2 YYREEE (reference sequence). The length of the CDR3 is 16 residues.